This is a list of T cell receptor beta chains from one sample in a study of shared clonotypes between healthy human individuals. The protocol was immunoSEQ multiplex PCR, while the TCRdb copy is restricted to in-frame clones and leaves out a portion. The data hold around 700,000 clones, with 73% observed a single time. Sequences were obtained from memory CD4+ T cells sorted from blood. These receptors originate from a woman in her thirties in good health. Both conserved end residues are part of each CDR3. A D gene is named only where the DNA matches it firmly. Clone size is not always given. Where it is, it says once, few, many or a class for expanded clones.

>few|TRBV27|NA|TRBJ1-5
TGTGCCAGCAGTTTGGGCAGGGACCGTCAGCCCCAGCATTTT
CASSLGRDRQPQHF
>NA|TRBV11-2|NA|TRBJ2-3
TGTGCCAGCAGCTCTAACACAGATACGCAGTATTTT
CASSSNTDTQYF
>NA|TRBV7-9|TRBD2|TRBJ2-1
TGTGCCAGCAGCTTACCCGGGCTAGCGGGAAGGAATGAGCAGTTCTTC
CASSLPGLAGRNEQFF
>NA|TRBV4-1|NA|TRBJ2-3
TGCGCCAGCAGCCAAGAACGAGAAACAGATACGCAGTATTTT
CASSQERETDTQYF
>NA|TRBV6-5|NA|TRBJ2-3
TGTGCCAGCACCCCTAGCGTTCGCACAGATACGCAGTATTTT
CASTPSVRTDTQYF
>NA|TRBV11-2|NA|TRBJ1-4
TGTGCCAGCAGCCGGACCCCCGGGAATGAAAAACTGTTTTTT
CASSRTPGNEKLFF
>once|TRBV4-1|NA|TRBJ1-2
TGCGCCAGCGCAGGGGACACCAACTATGGCTACACCTTC
CASAGDTNYGYTF
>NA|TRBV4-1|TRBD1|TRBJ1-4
TGCGCCAGCAGCCAGAAACCGGGACAGGGATCGGTGGGCGAAAATGAAAAACTGTTTTTT
CASSQKPGQGSVGENEKLFF
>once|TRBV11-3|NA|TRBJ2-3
TGTGCCAGCAGCTTGGACAGCACAGATACGCAGTATTTT
CASSLDSTDTQYF
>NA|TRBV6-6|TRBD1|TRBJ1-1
TGTGCCAGCAGTTACGATTCCAGGGTGAGGGGGCCTGAAGCTTTCTTT
CASSYDSRVRGPEAFF
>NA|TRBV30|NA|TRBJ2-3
TGTGCCTGGAGGAGCGGTCCTTACGGGGATACGCAGTATTTT
CAWRSGPYGDTQYF
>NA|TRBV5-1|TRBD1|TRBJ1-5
TGCGCCAGCAGCCTACTAGGACAGGCCGATCAGCCCCAGCATTTT
CASSLLGQADQPQHF
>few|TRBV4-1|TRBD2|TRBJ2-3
TGCGCCAGCAGCCAAACGGGTAGCGGGGCCAGCACAGATACGCAGTATTTT
CASSQTGSGASTDTQYF
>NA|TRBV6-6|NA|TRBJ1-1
TGTGCCAGCAGTTACAGGGAAGGAAACACTGAAGCTTTCTTT
CASSYREGNTEAFF
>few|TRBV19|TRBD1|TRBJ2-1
TGTGCCAGTAGTAGAGGACAGGGGGGACCCTACAATGAGCAGTTCTTC
CASSRGQGGPYNEQFF
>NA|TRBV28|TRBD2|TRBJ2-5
TGTGCCAGCAGTTTCGGGGGGACGAAGACCCAGTACTTC
CASSFGGTKTQYF
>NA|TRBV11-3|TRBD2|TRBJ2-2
TGTGCCAGCAGCTCGGGACTAGCGGGAGGTCGGAACACCGGGGAGCTGTTTTTT
CASSSGLAGGRNTGELFF
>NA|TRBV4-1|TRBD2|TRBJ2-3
TGCGCCAGCAGCCAAGGGCGGGCAGCGGGAGGTTGGGCAGATACGCAGTATTTT
CASSQGRAAGGWADTQYF
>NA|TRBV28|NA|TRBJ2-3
TGTGCCAGCAGTTTTTATGGGGGGATAAATACGCAGTATTTT
CASSFYGGINTQYF
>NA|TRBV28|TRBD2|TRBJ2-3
TGTGCCAGCAGTTTAGCACTAGCGGTCCGGGATACGCAGTATTTT
CASSLALAVRDTQYF
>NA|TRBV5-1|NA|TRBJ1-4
TGCGCCAGCAGCTTCGGCGGCGCAACTAATGAAAAACTGTTTTTT
CASSFGGATNEKLFF
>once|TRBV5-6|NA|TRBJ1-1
TGTGCCAGCAGCACCGTCCTCGGGCTAGGGAACACTGAAGCTTTCTTT
CASSTVLGLGNTEAFF
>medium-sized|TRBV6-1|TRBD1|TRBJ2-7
TGTGCCAGCAGTACTGGACAGGGAGACTCTAGTGAGCAGTACTTC
CASSTGQGDSSEQYF
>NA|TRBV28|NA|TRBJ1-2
TGTGCCAGCACCCCAAGGGGCTATGGCTACACCTTC
CASTPRGYGYTF
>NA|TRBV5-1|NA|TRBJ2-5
TGCGCCAGCAGCTTGGTTGGGACCCAGTACTTC
CASSLVGTQYF
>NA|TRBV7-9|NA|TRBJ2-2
TGTGCCAGCAGCTCCATATCCACCGGGGAGCTGTTTTTT
CASSSISTGELFF
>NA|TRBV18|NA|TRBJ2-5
TGTGCCAGCTCACCACTGACTAGGTCGGAGACCCAGTACTTC
CASSPLTRSETQYF
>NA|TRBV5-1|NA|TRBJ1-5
TGCGCCAGCAGCGAGGGACTTTTGGACAATCAGCCCCAGCATTTT
CASSEGLLDNQPQHF
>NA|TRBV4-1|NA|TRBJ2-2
TGCGCCAGCAACCAGGGGGGCGGAGTAACCGGGGAGCTGTTTTTT
CASNQGGGVTGELFF
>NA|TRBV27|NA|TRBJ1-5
TGTGCCAGCAGTTTAATGTCAGGGAGGCAGCCCCAGCATTTT
CASSLMSGRQPQHF
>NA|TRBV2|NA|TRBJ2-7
TGTGCCAGCAGTGACAACGGACTTTACGAGCAGTACTTC
CASSDNGLYEQYF
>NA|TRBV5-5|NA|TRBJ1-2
TGTGCCAGCAGCCTCGGTTGGGGGAACTATGGCTACACCTTC
CASSLGWGNYGYTF
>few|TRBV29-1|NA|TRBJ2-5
TGCAGCGTTGAGGGCTACCAAGAGACCCAGTACTTC
CSVEGYQETQYF
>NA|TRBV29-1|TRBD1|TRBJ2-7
TGCAGCGTGCGGACAGGGAGTATTTCGTACGAGCAGTACTTC
CSVRTGSISYEQYF
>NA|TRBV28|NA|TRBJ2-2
TGTGCCAGCAGTGGGCCTGGATACGGGGAGCTGTTTTTT
CASSGPGYGELFF
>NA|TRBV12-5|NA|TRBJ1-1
TGTGCTAGCGCAGGTTCTCTGAACACTGAAGCTTTCTTT
CASAGSLNTEAFF
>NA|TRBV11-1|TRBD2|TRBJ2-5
TGTGCCAGCAGCGACCGGACTAGCGCCCAGTACTTC
CASSDRTSAQYF
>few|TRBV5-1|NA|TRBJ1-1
TGCGCCAGCAGCCCGGGACGGGGGGTTTCCACTGAAGCTTTCTTT
CASSPGRGVSTEAFF
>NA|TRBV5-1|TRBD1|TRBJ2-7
TGCGCCAGCAGCTTTACAGGGGAGAGCTACGAGCAGTACTTC
CASSFTGESYEQYF
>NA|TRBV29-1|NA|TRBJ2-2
TGCAGCGTTGAGCCCCGTCAGAACACCGGGGAGCTGTTTTTT
CSVEPRQNTGELFF